This TCR beta chain was found in a study of shared clonotypes between healthy human individuals (dated by TCRdb to about 2020). Broadly, across the study: Two women and three men aged 18 to 49 years were included in the cohort. For each donor, three plates each were used for CD4 naive and CD4 memory, two plates were used for CD8 naive, and one plate was used for CD8 memory. Each donor's leukapheresis produced roughly between roughly 0.94 and 9.5 billion PBMCs. To increase sequencing depth and limit assay-specific biases, TCR repertoire library preparation and sequencing were carried out by different laboratories using diverse techniques. The study deeply sequenced blood TCR repertoires of about 5 healthy adults to estimate repertoire size and the extent of clonotype sharing between individuals.

What the work shows at the level of the full study, not this receptor alone: Larger estimated clonotype richness was generally found for naive subsets than for memory subsets. Higher generation probabilities were observed for clonotypes shared by all four sorted-subset donors than for non-shared clonotypes. Pairwise subsampling indicated that sequencing depth was expected to affect the degree of clonotype sharing among donors. Even with the large sequencing depth, rarefaction of the sorted-subset datasets indicated that sequencing was incomplete. Sampling was restricted to blood, and TCR repertoires in tissues likely differ from the TCR repertoires found in blood. Because the study included only a small number of donors, the genetic and exposure-history diversity represented was limited. When a handful of donors were compared, the shared fraction of clonotypes was 5% to 6.5% for naive CD4, less than 4% for naive CD8, more than 2% for memory CD4, and 0.4% for memory CD8.

Concerning this clone itself: Its antigen is still unknown. No quality values exist for individual bases; no much larger clone is one base distant.

For the CD8 naive samples, CD45RO-negative cells were positively selected for CCR7, yielding a CD45RA+CCR7+ population from which TemRA cells were excluded. Donors were healthy HIV-negative adults with no recently reported acute infections or vaccinations. Every donor was a Caucasian adult residing in Nashville, Tennessee, USA. Blood was collected by leukapheresis, and PBMCs were isolated by Ficoll-Histopaque density gradient centrifugation and then cryopreserved in liquid nitrogen vapor phase. Purity and quantity of every magnetically sorted T cell population were checked by analytical flow cytometry. Each sorted fraction had its genomic DNA isolated and then quantified by UV absorbance on a Nanodrop 2000c. From cysteine to phenylalanine, the CDR3 is 19 amino acids long. Left in the record is the CDR3 DNA by itself, 57 bases read in frame from the first base. The germline V gene provides CDR1 SGHTA and CDR2 FQGNSA. V trim: 2 bases; J trim: 2 bases; unmatched bases: 9.

Using the deep immunoSEQ assay, TCR CDR3 regions were amplified from genomic DNA by multiplex PCR. Genomic DNA extracted from each cell subset was distributed evenly over all wells of several immunoSEQ 96-well plates, and each plate served as one replicate. Each replicate PCR for sorted subsets received about 220 ng genomic DNA, equal to tens of thousands of T cell genomes. Purified libraries were quantified with a Qubit 3.0 fluorometer, sized on a Bioanalyzer 2100, and re-quantified with the KAPA Library Quantification kit. Every immunoSEQ 96-well plate was sequenced on a separate single-read 150-cycle Illumina NextSeq 550 flow cell. The published analysis was carried out like this. Because the immunoSEQ output held only junctional sequences and lacked quality scores, the filtering could not match the filtering applied to full-length reads. Sequences were annotated with PyIR, a Python wrapper for IgBLAST v1.9, using IMGT germline references to assign V/J genes and CDR3. Reads with weak V/J assignments (E-value above 1e-6), missing CDR3, stop codons, out-of-frame junctions, or ambiguous translated residues were removed. A V3J clonotype was defined by an identical inferred V gene, J gene, and CDR3 amino acid sequence. The percentage overlap between two repertoires was calculated by dividing the number of shared unique clonotypes by the size of the smaller repertoire. Richness of each repertoire was evaluated using RTK rarefaction, the Chao1 estimator, and Recon v2.1 estimates of unobserved clonotypes. For all TCRbeta clonotypes obtained by the gDNA method from a few donors, generation probabilities were computed with OLGA. The table was pulled from immuneACCESS by TCRdb, which kept in-frame rearrangements only. Such tables lose some clones; where checked, under half of the loss comes from unresolved V genes, and the rest has no known cause. The V and J calls and clone size come from that table; D and trimming were worked out from the DNA. Within this sample are millions of clones, with about 95% of them counted one time only. More than 0.95% of the sample is held by the ten biggest clonotypes.

The sequence joins TRBV7-2 to TRBJ2-3; 14 bases in the middle match TRBD2. The sample comprised naive CD8+ T cells sorted from blood. The sample's cell subset or site label, in plain terms: CD45RA+CCR7+. This TCR derives from a man aged 18 to 30 in good health. The DNA sequence is TGTGCCAGCAGCTTAATCGGGACTAGCGGGGGATCTTACACAGATACGCAGTATTTT. It translates to CASSLIGTSGGSYTDTQYF.